These 30 T cell receptor beta chains were sequenced from one sample in a study of post-analysis software for immune sequencing data. Their antigens remain unidentified. Study findings and constraints: Patients had higher frequencies than controls of a handful of TRBV segments, including TRBV5-6, TRBV5-1 and TRBV20-1.

Sequencing libraries made from TCR beta cDNA carried unique molecular identifiers. TCRdb reprocessed the PCR reads via MiXCR and lists one record per CDR3 protein. This sample has about 540,000 distinct CDR3 sequences, with 30% to 40% found just once. Sample: blood. The source of these receptors is a girl aged 2-17 years with multiple sclerosis.

This clonotype was detected a few times. This rearrangement joins TRBV20-1 to TRBJ2-7; no firm D call. Between the trimmed V and J ends, which lost 7 bases and 2 bases, there was a span of 9 bases. The length of the CDR3 is 11 residues. The germline V gene has CDR1 DFQATT and CDR2 SNEGSKA (reference sequence). The CDR3 here is CSVPVAYEQYF. Written as DNA, the CDR3 is TGCAGTGTTCCGGTGGCCTACGAGCAGTACTTC.

This clonotype appeared a few times. V is TRBV2 and J is TRBJ2-2; a weak D match, TRBD2 (5 bases). Germline CDR1 is SNHLY and CDR2 is FYNNEI. CDR3 length equals 14 residues. Trimming took 6 bases from V and 2 from J, leaving 10 bases between them. The CDR3 here is CASRVTINTGELFF. The CDR3 DNA is TGTGCCAGCAGAGTGACTATCAACACCGGGGAGCTGTTTTTT.

This rearrangement joins TRBV7-9 to TRBJ1-5, with 7 nucleotides matching TRBD1. CDR3 size: 14 residues. Germline-derived CDR1 and CDR2 are SEHNR and FQNEAQ (reference sequence). Trimming removed 5 bases from V and 3 bases from J; junction bases left unmatched: 4. CDR3 bases: TGTGCCAGCAGCCTGCAGGGGGACAATCAGCCCCAGCATTTT. Translation: CASSLQGDNQPQHF.

The chain uses TRBV20-1 and TRBJ1-4; 9 bases are a match to TRBD1. Losses at the gene ends were 3 bases for V and 6 bases for J; bases not matched to a gene: 8. The CDR3 has 15 residues. The germline CDR1 and CDR2 sequences are DFQATT and SNEGSKA (reference sequence). The CDR3 bases are TGCAGTGCTAGGCCGCGGGGACAGGGTTATGAAAAACTGTTTTTT. This translates into CSARPRGQGYEKLFF.

Comment on this clonotype: At one of its ends the junction is not consistent with the germline gene, which may arise from a read error. The CDR3 protein is CACSLAAGGSYGYTF. The CDR3 bases are TGTGCCTGCAGCTTAGCGGCGGGGGGTAGCTATGGCTACACCTTC. The V call is TRBV7-2, the J call TRBJ1-2; D is possibly TRBD1 (5 bases). The germline gives CDR1 SGHTA, CDR2 FQGNSA. The CDR3 is made up of 15 amino acids.

The gene calls are TRBV20-1 and TRBJ2-5, with D tentatively TRBD1 (6 bases). This CDR3 is built from 14 residues. The ends were cut back, 6 bases at V and 1 base at J, with 15 bases in the middle. Germline CDR1 and CDR2: DFQATT and SNEGSKA (reference sequence). CDR3 in amino acids: CSAADRLFQETQYF. CDR3 coding DNA: TGCAGTGCGGCAGACAGGCTGTTCCAAGAGACCCAGTACTTC.

The V gene is TRBV28, the J gene TRBJ1-2; 7 bases align to TRBD1. In germline, CDR1 is MDHEN, CDR2 SYDVKM. The CDR3 totals 13 residues. With V trimmed by 6 bases and J by 3 bases, 4 bases remained unmatched. This CDR3 reads CASRLGTDYGYTF. CDR3 nucleotides: TGTGCCAGCAGGTTAGGGACAGACTATGGCTACACCTTC.

This clonotype occurred once. This chain joins TRBV6-5 and TRBJ2-3; 7 bases line up with TRBD2. Germline V gene lookup returns CDR1 MNHEY and CDR2 SVGAGI. This CDR3 contains 16 residues. V gave up 2 bases and J gave up 4 bases; unmatched junction bases: 9. CDR3 bases: TGTGCCAGCAGTTACCTTACGGGAGCGGGGTCAGATACGCAGTATTTT. This sequence encodes CASSYLTGAGSDTQYF.

Concerning this clonotype itself: One end of the junction does not line up with germline, which may come from a read error. This chain links TRBV7-3 with TRBJ2-1; 9 bases align to TRBD2. Germline-derived CDR1 and CDR2 are SGHTA and FQGTGA. The CDR3 is 17 amino acids. CDR3 bases: TGTGCCAGCACCTTAGCTACTAGCGGGCAATCTCGGAATGAGCAGTTCTTC. Translating it yields CASTLATSGQSRNEQFF.

V is TRBV20-1 and J is TRBJ1-2; D gene uncertain. This CDR3 has 13 amino acids. The germline V gene encodes CDR1 DFQATT and CDR2 SNEGSKA (reference sequence). V gave up 5 bases and J gave up 0 bases, with 10 bases separating them. CDR3 in DNA: TGCAGTGCTCCCCGGTTGGCTAACTATGGCTACACCTTC. As protein: CSAPRLANYGYTF.

In this sample, this clonotype turned up a few times. This chain links TRBV6-5 with TRBJ2-7; tentative D call: TRBD1 (5 bases). The CDR3 loop spans 16 amino acids. The V gene's germline CDR1 is MNHEY and CDR2 SVGAGI. V lost 2 bases, J lost 2 bases, and 16 bases lay in between. CDR3 sequence reads: CASSYDYRIHPYEQYF. Here the CDR3 DNA reads TGTGCCAGCAGTTACGATTACAGGATTCATCCCTACGAGCAGTACTTC.

The rearrangement links TRBV12-3 or TRBV12-4 to TRBJ1-2; D possibly corresponds to TRBD1 (5 bases). There are 15 residues in the CDR3. The V and J ends lost 5 bases and 7 bases respectively, with 20 bases between them. This CDR3 reads CASSQLRDRRRGYTF. DNA for the CDR3: TGTGCCAGCAGTCAGCTCCGGGACCGCCGCCGTGGCTACACCTTC.

The J gene is TRBJ2-6, the V gene TRBV29-1, with TRBD1 identical over 7 bases. Germline values: CDR1 SQVTM, CDR2 ANQGSEA. Trimming cost V 5 bases and J 0 bases; bases outside gene matches: 7. CDR3 size: 16 residues. In DNA form, the CDR3 reads TGCAGCGTTCCGGGACAGCCTAGCTCTGGGGCCAACGTCCTGACTTTC. The encoded protein is CSVPGQPSSGANVLTF.

The J gene is TRBJ2-3, the V gene TRBV7-2; D may be TRBD2 (6 bases). This CDR3 has 13 residues. CDR1 SGHTA and CDR2 FQGNSA come from the germline V gene. Trimming shortened V by 4 bases and J by 7 bases, and 12 bases separated the two germline ends. CDR3 sequence (DNA): TGTGCCAGCAGCTCCCGACTAGTGTATACGCAGTATTTT. Its protein product is CASSSRLVYTQYF.

The V and J genes are TRBV3-1 and TRBJ2-5, with 7 positions matching TRBD1. CDR1 and CDR2 (germline): LGHDT, YNNKEL (reference sequence). This CDR3 has 13 amino acids. The J segment lost 5 bases and the V segment lost 4 bases, leaving 4 bases of the junction unmatched. The CDR3 loop reads CASSPQGLETQYF. The CDR3 DNA sequence: TGTGCCAGCAGCCCACAGGGGCTTGAGACCCAGTACTTC.

This clonotype was seen more than once but under ten times. V gene TRBV15 combines with J gene TRBJ1-2; D not certain. In germline, CDR1 is LNHNV, CDR2 YYDKDF (reference sequence). This CDR3 is 13 amino acids long. Trimming stripped 1 base from V and 6 bases from J, with 9 bases between. The CDR3 region has the DNA TGTGCCACCAGCAGAGGGGATCAACATGGCTACACCTTC. Amino acid sequence: CATSRGDQHGYTF.

The V and J genes are TRBV12-3 or TRBV12-4 and TRBJ2-3; 7 nucleotides align to TRBD2. V lost 6 bases to trimming and J lost 0 bases; unmatched junction nucleotides: 9. This CDR3 has 16 amino acids. CDR3 residues: CASREGGRPSTDTQYF. The CDR3 DNA follows: TGTGCCAGCAGGGAGGGAGGGAGACCTAGCACAGATACGCAGTATTTT.

This clonotype was seen a few times. This chain connects TRBV12-3 or TRBV12-4 to TRBJ2-3, with D hard to call. V was clipped by 4 bases and J by 0 bases, with 11 bases between them. The CDR3 is 15 amino acids. In DNA form, the CDR3 reads TGTGCCAGCAGTTCCCCAACAACTAGCACAGATACGCAGTATTTT. Protein product: CASSSPTTSTDTQYF.

This chain links TRBV12-5 with TRBJ2-1; D unclear. CDR1 is LGHNT, CDR2 FRNRAP, per germline. The CDR3 extends over 17 amino acids. The V gene lost 0 bases and the J gene lost 0 bases, with 12 bases spanning the gap. Here the CDR3 reads CASGLVKSGSSYNEQFF. In DNA form, the CDR3 reads TGTGCTAGTGGTTTGGTAAAGAGTGGAAGCTCCTACAATGAGCAGTTCTTC.

The J gene is TRBJ1-4, the V gene TRBV6-1; 7 bases line up with TRBD1. The germline gives CDR1 MNHNS, CDR2 SASEGT. The CDR3 contains 15 residues. V shed 4 bases and J 1 base; nucleotides not matched to a gene: 3. In DNA form, the CDR3 reads TGTGCCAGCAGTGTCTACAGGGGAACTAATGAAAAACTGTTTTTT. Its protein product is CASSVYRGTNEKLFF.

This clonotype turned up a few times. The rearrangement uses TRBV28 and TRBJ2-4; a possible D gene is TRBD2 (6 bases). Germline CDR1 and CDR2: MDHEN and SYDVKM. Trimming removed 7 bases from V and 3 bases from J, with 16 bases in between. CDR3 length: 15 amino acids. The CDR3 region is CASNGGTAIKNIQYF. CDR3 DNA: TGTGCCAGCAACGGGGGAACAGCCATCAAAAACATTCAGTACTTC.

V is TRBV5-1 and J is TRBJ2-5; the D gene is possibly TRBD1 (6 bases). V lost 4 bases to trimming and J lost 5 bases, with 15 bases between them. Germline values: CDR1 SGHRS, CDR2 YFSETQ. There are 14 residues in the CDR3. This CDR3 is CASSRDNRGETQYF. For the CDR3, the DNA is TGCGCCAGCAGCAGGGACAATAGGGGTGAGACCCAGTACTTC.

V is TRBV12-3 or TRBV12-4 and J is TRBJ1-5; no firm D call. Deletions cut 2 bases from V and 6 bases from J, with 8 bases between. This CDR3 is 13 amino acids long. The CDR3 is CASSLMVSQPQHF. In DNA, the CDR3 is TGTGCCAGCAGTTTAATGGTCAGTCAGCCCCAGCATTTT.

This clonotype has a single count. A much more abundant neighbour one base away suggests this may be a read error. V usage is TRBV3-1 and J usage is TRBJ2-1; D gene ambiguous. Germline assignment: CDR1 LGHDT and CDR2 YNNKEL (reference sequence). This CDR3 is 15 amino acids long. The CDR3 sequence: CASRRHGSSHNEQFF. The CDR3 DNA is TGTGCCAGCAGGCGGCACGGCAGCTCCCACAATGAGCAGTTCTTC.

V and J are TRBV11-2 and TRBJ1-1; weak D call: TRBD1 (5 bases). Trimming took off 0 bases at V and 6 bases at J, with 11 bases between the two ends. The germline gives CDR1 SGHAT, CDR2 FQNNGV. This CDR3 comprises 14 residues. This CDR3 is CASSLEWGGSEAFF. As DNA, the CDR3 is TGTGCCAGCAGCTTAGAGTGGGGGGGGTCTGAAGCTTTCTTT.

The V and J genes are TRBV19 and TRBJ1-1; D is uncertain. Germline lookup yields CDR1 LNHDA and CDR2 SQIVND (reference sequence). The ends were cut back, 3 bases at V and 1 base at J, with 3 bases in the middle. The CDR3 length is 12 residues. CDR3 sequence: CASSIGNTEAFF. Written as DNA, the CDR3 is TGTGCCAGTAGTATTGGGAACACTGAAGCTTTCTTT.

This clonotype was recorded only once. This rearrangement joins TRBV20-1 to TRBJ1-2; D not resolved. Germline CDR1 and CDR2: DFQATT and SNEGSKA (reference sequence). V was shortened by 5 bases and J by 12 bases, with 10 bases between the two germline ends. The CDR3 spans 9 residues. CDR3 loop: CSASREDTF. CDR3 coding DNA: TGCAGTGCTTCAAGGGAAGACACCTTC.

This clonotype was seen more than once but under ten times. This chain joins TRBV29-1 and TRBJ1-2, with D hard to call. This CDR3 spans 13 amino acids. The V end lost 4 bases, the J end lost 2 bases, and 11 bases lay between the germline ends. Germline V CDR1 and CDR2: SQVTM, ANQGSEA. CDR3 loop: CSVGRVLNYGYTF. The CDR3 DNA follows: TGCAGCGTTGGGAGGGTCCTAAACTATGGCTACACCTTC.

The chain couples TRBV10-3 to TRBJ2-1; D may correspond to TRBD1 or TRBD2 (5 bases each). CDR1 is ENHRY, CDR2 SYGVKD, per germline. The CDR3 contains 12 residues. The V end was cut by 11 bases, the J end by 9 bases, with 17 bases between. CDR3 sequence: CAAGVEGSEQFF. In DNA form, the CDR3 reads TGTGCCGCCGGTGTCGAGGGGAGTGAGCAGTTCTTC.

This clonotype was seen a handful of times. The chain has TRBV20-1 and TRBJ1-3; TRBD1 might be the D (5 bases). Germline loops: CDR1 DFQATT, CDR2 SNEGSKA (reference sequence). Trimming left V 6 bases short and J 4 bases short, with 10 bases between. The CDR3 has 12 residues. CDR3 DNA: TGCAGTGCCTGGGGGGACGGAAACACCATATATTTT. This gives the protein CSAWGDGNTIYF.